Shown below are 32 T cell receptor beta chains from a single sample sequenced in a study of human T cells and chemical hapten exposure (dated by TCRdb to the early 2020s). To prepare the library, RACE was applied. Reads for this sample came from a NextSeq 500. TCRdb trimmed the raw reads at Q25, called clones with MiXCR and kept productive beta chains. Duplicate CDR3 protein sequences are folded into a single record with the most common DNA and genes. Across this sample there are approximately 350,000 distinct CDR3 sequences, with 5.5% to 8% seen only once. Clones ranked in the top ten supply roughly 8% of the sample. The label giving this sample's time point can be read as: patch test 1, 2 weeks after DPC sensitization. This specimen's treatment or condition label, interpreted: therapeutic diphenylcyclopropenone sensitization with weekly scalp DPC. The sequencing here drew on whole blood, taken in connection with sensitization to the hapten diphenylcyclopropenone (DPC). The receptors derive from a woman aged 18-30 years with alopecia areata. Some clones in this sample may be carry-over from other donors' samples.

This chain uses TRBV6-6 with TRBJ2-3, with D maybe TRBD2 (7 bases). Germline CDR1 and CDR2: MNHNY and SVGAGI (reference sequence). This CDR3 has 14 residues. The V gene lost 6 bases and the J gene lost 1 base, with 11 bases spanning the gap. Written as DNA, the CDR3 is TGTGCCAGCAGGGGGGGGCGGGGCACAGATACGCAGTATTTT. The encoded protein is CASRGGRGTDTQYF.

This clonotype was counted between two and nine times. This rearrangement joins TRBV12-3 or TRBV12-4 to TRBJ1-6; the D is unclear. The CDR3 runs 12 residues. Trimming stripped 1 base from V and 10 bases from J, with 5 bases between. The CDR3 loop reads CASSLGRSPLHF. In DNA form, the CDR3 reads TGTGCCAGCAGTTTAGGTCGCTCACCCCTCCACTTT.

V is TRBV27 and J is TRBJ2-7; TRBD2 matches 10 bases. J was trimmed by 7 bases and V by 5 bases; bases with no gene match: 11. Germline-derived CDR1 and CDR2 are MNHEY and SMNVEV (reference sequence). This CDR3 spans 15 amino acids. The CDR3: CASSPGLAVLWEQYF. In nucleotides, the CDR3 is TGTGCCAGCAGTCCCGGACTAGCGGTCCTTTGGGAGCAGTACTTC.

This clonotype was counted a few times. V usage is TRBV27 and J usage is TRBJ1-2, with 10 bases aligning to TRBD1. CDR1 MNHEY and CDR2 SMNVEV come from the germline V gene (reference sequence). Unmatched junction bases numbered 2, after V lost 0 bases and J lost 4 bases. The CDR3 length is 15 residues. CDR3 in DNA: TGTGCCAGCAGTTTATCGGGGACAGGGGTCTATGGCTACACCTTC. It specifies CASSLSGTGVYGYTF.

This clonotype showed up many times. This chain connects TRBV2 to TRBJ1-5; D may be TRBD1 (6 bases). V was cut by 6 bases and J by 6 bases, with 12 bases left in between. The germline V gene has CDR1 SNHLY and CDR2 FYNNEI. The length of the CDR3 is 13 residues. In DNA, the CDR3 is TGTGCCAGCAGGGACACAGGGTCTCAGCCCCAGCATTTT. Translating gives CASRDTGSQPQHF.

This clonotype was picked up a small number of times. This chain connects TRBV27 to TRBJ2-7; tentatively, D is TRBD2 (5 bases). CDR1 is MNHEY and CDR2 is SMNVEV in the germline V gene (reference sequence). The CDR3 length is 14 residues. Trimming cost V 1 base and J 6 bases, with 13 bases left between them. CDR3 amino acids: CASSLWPGLGEQYF. In DNA, the CDR3 is TGTGCCAGCAGTTTATGGCCTGGACTCGGCGAGCAGTACTTC.

The table lists this clonotype with a few counts. This sequence joins TRBV11-1 and TRBJ2-6; D not certain. The CDR3 has 15 residues. V gave up 3 bases and J gave up 2 bases, with 8 bases separating them. Germline V gives CDR1 SGHAT, CDR2 FQDESV (reference sequence). The chain's CDR3 is CASSFGTPGANVLTF. For the CDR3, the DNA is TGTGCCAGCAGCTTCGGTACGCCTGGGGCCAACGTCCTGACTTTC.

The V and J genes are TRBV7-2 and TRBJ1-3; no clear D. The CDR3 has 14 residues. Germline V gene data show CDR1 as SGHTA and CDR2 as FQGNSA. V lost 6 bases and J lost 5, with 14 bases in between. The DNA of the CDR3 is TGTGCCAGCAGTCGCAAGTCCGGTCGAAACACCATATATTTT. This translates into CASSRKSGRNTIYF.

Only a few counts were recorded for this clonotype. The chain is built from TRBV29-1 and TRBJ2-5; D gene ambiguous. The germline gives CDR1 SQVTM, CDR2 ANQGSEA. CDR3 length: 10 amino acids. V lost 2 bases, J lost 13 bases, and 11 bases lay in between. The CDR3 protein is CSVEPPGVYF. DNA for the CDR3: TGCAGCGTTGAACCCCCAGGAGTGTACTTC.

This clonotype has at least ten counts. This sequence joins TRBV6-2 or TRBV6-3 and TRBJ2-7; D remains ambiguous. The CDR3 length is 13 residues. The V gene's germline CDR1 is MNHEY and CDR2 SVGEGT. V was shortened by 6 bases and J by 0 bases, with 9 bases between the two germline ends. CDR3 residues: CASSQLSSYEQYF. The CDR3 DNA is TGTGCCAGCAGCCAACTTAGCTCCTACGAGCAGTACTTC.

There are a few counts of this clonotype. The V call is TRBV7-8, the J call TRBJ1-1, with a possible D match to TRBD1 (6 bases). The CDR3 has 14 amino acids. V gave up 5 bases and J gave up 5 bases, with 15 bases separating them. CDR1 and CDR2 from the germline V gene are SGHVS and FQNEAQ. The CDR3 is CASSEGQWSTEAFF. The CDR3 nucleotides read TGTGCCAGCAGCGAAGGACAGTGGAGTACTGAAGCTTTCTTT.

The genes are TRBV5-1 and TRBJ2-3; TRBD2 matches at 11 bases. Germline assignment: CDR1 SGHRS and CDR2 YFSETQ. After removal of 4 bases from V and 2 bases from J, the junction contained 3 bases not matched to a gene. This CDR3 comprises 15 residues. The CDR3 loop is CASSAGLAATDTQYF. In nucleotides, the CDR3 is TGCGCCAGCAGCGCGGGACTAGCGGCCACAGATACGCAGTATTTT.

There are a few counts of this clonotype. The rearrangement links TRBV29-1 to TRBJ1-1; maybe TRBD1 (6 bases). The CDR3 is made up of 13 amino acids. V was trimmed by 1 base and J by 2 bases, leaving 8 bases between them. The germline V gene has CDR1 SQVTM and CDR2 ANQGSEA. CDR3 protein: CSVEGTDNTEAFF. For the CDR3, the DNA is TGCAGCGTTGAAGGGACAGATAACACTGAAGCTTTCTTT. The variable domain in full, completed from reference TRBV29-1 and TRBJ1-1, reads SAVISQKPSRDICQRGTSLTIQCQVDSQVTMMFWYRQQPGQSLTLIATANQGSEATYESGFVIDKFPISRPNLTFSTLTVSNMSPEDSSIYLCSVEGTDNTEAFFGQGTRLTVV.

In its sample, this clonotype was seen many times. This chain connects TRBV3-1 to TRBJ2-7; D is unclear. The CDR3 has 12 residues. Trimming removed 8 bases at V and 3 bases at J, with 11 bases between. Germline V gene data show CDR1 as LGHDT and CDR2 as YNNKEL (reference sequence). CDR3 region: CASCGRHYEQYF. The CDR3 DNA reads as TGTGCCAGCTGCGGACGGCACTACGAGCAGTACTTC.

This clonotype was recorded many times. V and J are TRBV29-1 and TRBJ2-7; D gene ambiguous. The V and J ends lost 4 bases and 7 bases respectively, with 11 bases between them. There are 11 residues in the CDR3. The V gene's germline CDR1 is SQVTM and CDR2 ANQGSEA. CDR3 sequence (DNA): TGCAGCGTTGGGAGTCGGGTTGAGCAGTACTTC. This codes for CSVGSRVEQYF.

The genes are TRBV27 and TRBJ1-3; TRBD1 matches at 8 bases. V was clipped by 4 bases and J by 4 bases; unmatched bases: 9. The CDR3 loop spans 16 amino acids. CDR1 MNHEY and CDR2 SMNVEV come from the germline V gene (reference sequence). The CDR3 spells CASSSLRQGSGNTIYF. Written as DNA, the CDR3 is TGTGCCAGCAGTTCCTTGAGACAGGGGAGCGGAAACACCATATATTTT.

The chain joins TRBV6-5 to TRBJ1-4; 9 bases are shared with TRBD1. The length of the CDR3 is 13 residues. Germline CDR1 and CDR2: MNHEY and SVGAGI. V lost 5 bases to trimming and J lost 10 bases; unmatched junction nucleotides: 5. This CDR3 is CASSTTGGGKLFF. The CDR3 DNA follows: TGTGCCAGCAGTACTACAGGGGGCGGAAAACTGTTTTTT.

The J gene is TRBJ2-1, the V gene TRBV20-1; D might be TRBD2 (5 bases). There are 15 residues in the CDR3. V dropped 6 bases and J dropped 5 bases, with 20 bases sitting between them. Germline CDR1 reads DFQATT; CDR2 reads SNEGSKA (reference sequence). DNA for the CDR3: TGCAGTGCCATCACCCCCCGGGGTGGTCACAATGAGCAGTTCTTC. Its translation: CSAITPRGGHNEQFF.

This clonotype turned up a few times. The chain couples TRBV5-5 to TRBJ2-7; TRBD2 might be the D (6 bases). The CDR3 runs to 16 residues. With 2 bases removed from V and 0 bases from J, the gap between germline ends came to 15 bases. CDR1 is SGHKS and CDR2 is YYEKEE in the germline V gene (reference sequence). CDR3: CASSLSVGGTSYEQYF. The DNA of the CDR3 is TGTGCCAGCAGCTTAAGTGTCGGCGGGACCTCCTACGAGCAGTACTTC.

This clonotype was seen a few times. The V gene is TRBV10-3, the J gene TRBJ1-1; D is ambiguous. V shed 0 bases and J shed 6 bases, with 8 bases lying between them. This CDR3 contains 13 residues. CDR1 is ENHRY and CDR2 is SYGVKD in the germline V gene. The CDR3 DNA follows: TGTGCCATCAGTGAGTCGCACCGATCTGAAGCTTTCTTT. Protein: CAISESHRSEAFF.

This chain uses TRBV20-1 with TRBJ2-4; unclear D gene. V was clipped by 0 bases and J by 2 bases, with 8 bases between them. This CDR3 contains 14 residues. CDR1 and CDR2 (germline): DFQATT, SNEGSKA (reference sequence). The CDR3 sequence is CSARDGISKNIQYF. In DNA, the CDR3 is TGCAGTGCTAGAGATGGCATCTCCAAAAACATTCAGTACTTC.

This clonotype appeared many times. This sequence joins TRBV7-9 and TRBJ2-6; tentatively, D is TRBD1 (6 bases). Germline CDR1 SEHNR, CDR2 FQNEAQ (reference sequence). This CDR3 has 14 residues. V lost 6 bases, J lost 8 bases, and 14 bases lay in between. CDR3 sequence reads: CASRQSGQTNVLTF. CDR3 bases: TGTGCCAGCAGACAATCTGGACAGACCAACGTCCTGACTTTC.

This clonotype was observed at least ten times. The V call is TRBV12-3 or TRBV12-4, the J call TRBJ1-1, with D unresolved. Trimming removed 6 bases from V and 0 bases from J, with 5 bases in between. This CDR3 is built from 12 residues. The CDR3 nucleotides are TGTGCCAGCAGCTTCATGAACACTGAAGCTTTCTTT. This encodes CASSFMNTEAFF.

The J gene is TRBJ2-7, the V gene TRBV4-1; tentative D call: TRBD2 (6 bases). The CDR3 loop spans 17 amino acids. Germline assignment: CDR1 MGHRA and CDR2 YSYEKL. V dropped 2 bases and J dropped 3 bases, with 20 bases sitting between them. The CDR3 reads CASSQSRLVRGNYEQYF. CDR3 DNA: TGCGCCAGCAGCCAATCACGACTAGTGAGGGGAAACTACGAGCAGTACTTC.

This clonotype has a count of ten or more. The rearrangement links TRBV5-6 to TRBJ1-6; TRBD1 matches 7 bases. V was pared by 2 bases and J by 5 bases, with 4 bases of the junction left unmatched. The CDR3 has 15 amino acids. Germline CDR1 reads SGHDT; CDR2 reads YYEEEE. CDR3 bases: TGTGCCAGCAGCTTCGGGGACAGAGATAATTCACCCCTCCACTTT. Translating gives CASSFGDRDNSPLHF.

This clonotype was seen a handful of times. V is TRBV6-6 and J is TRBJ1-4; a possible D gene is TRBD1 (6 bases). The CDR3 is 15 residues long. Germline-derived CDR1 and CDR2 are MNHNY and SVGAGI (reference sequence). The ends were cut back, 2 bases at V and 5 bases at J, with 12 bases in the middle. The CDR3 protein is CASSYVGRGNEKLFF. Here the CDR3 DNA reads TGTGCCAGCAGTTACGTAGGCAGGGGAAATGAAAAACTGTTTTTT.

Many counts were recorded for this clonotype. Given a much more abundant clone one base away, this may be a read error. This rearrangement joins TRBV28 to TRBJ1-1, with D unclear. The CDR3 has 12 amino acids. The germline V gene has CDR1 MDHEN and CDR2 SYDVKM. V was shortened by 3 bases and J by 3 bases, with 5 bases between the two germline ends. CDR3 loop: CASSFEYTEAFF. In nucleotides, the CDR3 is TGTGCCAGCAGTTTCGAGTACACTGAAGCTTTCTTT.

This clonotype was detected a few times. V and J are TRBV5-1 and TRBJ2-5; 7 nucleotides line up with TRBD2. Trimming cost V 4 bases and J 1 base; bases outside gene matches: 4. The V gene's germline CDR1 is SGHRS and CDR2 YFSETQ. This CDR3 has 14 amino acids. CDR3 coding DNA: TGCGCCAGCAGCCCGGGGGGTACCCAAGAGACCCAGTACTTC. As protein: CASSPGGTQETQYF.

This clonotype was detected only a few times. The genes are TRBV7-9 and TRBJ1-5; 7 bases map to TRBD1. CDR3 length equals 14 residues. The germline V gene has CDR1 SEHNR and CDR2 FQNEAQ (reference sequence). J was trimmed by 5 bases and V by 7 bases; bases with no gene match: 8. The CDR3 region is CASTSGDRYQPQHF. The CDR3 DNA sequence: TGTGCCAGCACCAGCGGGGACAGATATCAGCCCCAGCATTTT.

This clonotype was seen repeatedly, ten times or more. V usage is TRBV28 and J usage is TRBJ2-3, with TRBD2 matching over 10 bases. Germline trimming cut 11 bases from V and 2 bases from J; bases unmatched to any gene: 10. The CDR3 runs 15 residues. The V gene's germline CDR1 is MDHEN and CDR2 SYDVKM. The CDR3 reads CAVPPSGGSTDTQYF. The CDR3 DNA follows: TGTGCCGTACCTCCTAGCGGGGGCTCCACAGATACGCAGTATTTT. Complete variable domain (other parts from reference TRBV28 and TRBJ2-3): DVKVTQSSRYLVKRTGEKVFLECVQDMDHENMFWYRQDPGLGLRLIYFSYDVKMKEKGDIPEGYSVSREKKERFSLILESASTNQTSMYLCAVPPSGGSTDTQYFGPGTRLTVL.

The table lists this clonotype with many counts. The V gene is TRBV6-6, the J gene TRBJ2-5, with a weak D call TRBD1 (6 bases). Germline V gives CDR1 MNHNY, CDR2 SVGAGI (reference sequence). V was clipped by 7 bases and J by 0 bases, with 21 bases between them. The CDR3 sequence is 17 residues long. The CDR3 reads CASTPQQGIGYQETQYF. DNA of the CDR3: TGTGCCAGCACCCCACAGCAGGGGATAGGGTACCAAGAGACCCAGTACTTC.

This clonotype was counted many times. The chain carries TRBV4-2 and TRBJ1-2; D possibly corresponds to TRBD1 (6 bases). This CDR3 comprises 13 residues. V was cut by 3 bases and J by 2 bases, with 7 bases left in between. Germline CDR1 LGHNA, CDR2 YNFKEQ. DNA of the CDR3: TGTGCCAGCAGCCAGCAGGGGAACTATGGCTACACCTTC. Translating gives CASSQQGNYGYTF.